The TCR beta chain under discussion was sequenced for a study of cytomegalovirus exposure and HLA in healthy donors. Study background: A later analysis reported the 120 or so validation repertoires used the same platform as the 666 first-cohort repertoires.

Of note for this clone: Antigen specificity is unknown.

Germline values: CDR1 SEHNR, CDR2 FQNEAQ (reference sequence). Trimming cost V 5 bases and J 5 bases; bases outside gene matches: 0. The CDR3 totals 13 residues. Here immunoSEQ multiplex PCR was the method, and the copy in TCRdb shows in-frame clones only, minus some. The sample has about 160,000 clones; about 90% are singletons. Whole-study findings and limits: Reportedly, cytomegalovirus status was diagnosed with high sensitivity and specificity. Investigators reported 150 to 200 TCR beta chains as tied to cytomegalovirus. The dataset shows that most TCR sequences were rare, while some public TCRs occurred in many donors.

The J gene is TRBJ1-4, the V gene TRBV7-9; 9 bases are a match to TRBD1. Material: PBMCs. This receptor was taken from a woman between 18 and 29 years old in good health and CMV-seropositive. The CDR3 protein is CASSGQGNEKLFF. The CDR3 coding sequence is TGTGCCAGCAGCGGACAGGGGAATGAAAAACTGTTTTTT.